These 29 T cell receptor beta chains came from one sample sequenced in a study of cytomegalovirus exposure and HLA in healthy donors. A multiplex PCR was run with 60 Vbeta primers and 13 Jbeta primers. Produced via immunoSEQ multiplex PCR; TCRdb's table is partial and in-frame only. The table records around 150,000 clones, around 76% of them present only once. The sequencing input was PBMCs. The origin of the receptors is a female donor in good health and CMV-seronegative.

The chain combines TRBV6-1 with TRBJ1-1, with 8 bases that match TRBD1. The CDR3 sequence is 15 residues long. Unmatched junction bases numbered 9, after V lost 4 bases and J lost 5 bases. Per the germline V gene, CDR1 is MNHNS and CDR2 is SASEGT. In DNA form, the CDR3 reads TGTGCCAGCAGTGGAGTTGACAGGGGTGGGACTGAAGCTTTCTTT. As protein: CASSGVDRGGTEAFF.

This rearrangement joins TRBV7-2 to TRBJ2-7; D uncertain. This CDR3 spans 11 amino acids. Germline CDR1 is SGHTA and CDR2 is FQGNSA. Trimming stripped 5 bases from V and 4 bases from J, with 6 bases between. CDR3 region: CASSKRYEQYF. The CDR3 nucleotides are TGTGCCAGCAGCAAACGGTACGAGCAGTACTTC.

The CDR3 nucleotides are TGCGCCAGCAGCCCGAGGACAGGGTACAACTATGGCTACACCTTC. It is translated as CASSPRTGYNYGYTF. V and J are TRBV5-1 and TRBJ1-2; 8 bases line up with TRBD1. Unmatched junction bases numbered 7, after V lost 4 bases and J lost 2 bases. The germline CDR1 and CDR2 sequences are SGHRS and YFSETQ. This CDR3 region has 15 residues.

The chain combines TRBV7-9 with TRBJ2-5; D is possibly TRBD1 (5 bases). Matching the DNA end better, TRBJ2-7 makes the J call doubtful. CDR1 and CDR2 from the germline V gene are SEHNR and FQNEAQ (reference sequence). CDR3 length: 13 residues. The CDR3, as DNA: TGTGCCAGCAGCGCCCACAGGTCCTACGAGCAGTACTTC. Amino acids: CASSAHRSYEQYF.

The chain combines TRBV27 with TRBJ2-5; D is unresolved. CDR1 and CDR2 from the germline V gene are MNHEY and SMNVEV (reference sequence). V was cut by 2 bases and J by 5 bases, with 12 bases left in between. The CDR3 sequence is 14 residues long. CDR3 in DNA: TGTGCCAGCAGTTTAGTTGGCGGTCAGGAGACCCAGTACTTC. This translates into CASSLVGGQETQYF.

The chain links TRBV7-3 to TRBJ2-5; a possible D gene is TRBD1 (5 bases). The ends were cut back, 4 bases at V and 7 bases at J, with 13 bases in the middle. Germline CDR1 SGHTA, CDR2 FQGTGA. CDR3 length: 13 residues. The CDR3 bases are TGTGCCAGCAGCTCCACTATCCAGGGGACCCAGTACTTC. This codes for CASSSTIQGTQYF.

This clone was observed a single time. The chain combines TRBV27 with TRBJ1-2; 8 bases match TRBD1. Germline CDR1 and CDR2: MNHEY and SMNVEV (reference sequence). J gave up 4 bases and V 5 bases, and 9 bases lay outside the gene matches. This CDR3 spans 15 amino acids. The CDR3: CASSESRGQSYGYTF. CDR3 nucleotide sequence: TGTGCCAGCAGTGAGTCCAGGGGGCAATCCTATGGCTACACCTTC.

This chain links TRBV30 with TRBJ2-3, with 9 bases aligning to TRBD1. Germline CDR1 is GTSNPN and CDR2 is SVGIG (reference sequence). There are 14 residues in the CDR3. With 2 bases clipped from V and 4 bases from J, the junction kept 4 bases outside the gene matches. CDR3: CAWSTGTGPDTQYF. CDR3 DNA: TGTGCCTGGAGTACCGGGACAGGGCCAGATACGCAGTATTTT. Based on the CDR3 plus reference TRBV30 and TRBJ2-3, the full variable domain is SQTIHQWPATLVQPVGSPLSLECTVEGTSNPNLYWYRQAAGRGLQLLFYSVGIGQISSEVPQNLSASRPQDRQFILSSKKLLLSDSGFYLCAWSTGTGPDTQYFGPGTRLTVL.

The chain is built from TRBV11-3 and TRBJ2-1; D is possibly TRBD2 (6 bases). Germline CDR1 reads SGHNT; CDR2 reads YENEEA. Trimming cost V 4 bases and J 0 bases, with 19 bases left between them. The CDR3 has 18 residues. This CDR3 reads CASSSRPQRLVSYNEQFF. The CDR3, as DNA: TGTGCCAGCAGCTCCCGACCACAAAGACTAGTCTCCTACAATGAGCAGTTCTTC.

The rearrangement links TRBV15 to TRBJ2-7; 7 bases are shared with TRBD2. The germline CDR1 and CDR2 sequences are LNHNV and YYDKDF (reference sequence). There are 15 residues in the CDR3. The junction had 13 bases not matched to a gene; V was cut back by 5 bases and J by 6 bases. CDR3 loop: CATSPWMGGWAEQYF. The CDR3 nucleotides read TGTGCCACCAGCCCCTGGATGGGGGGGTGGGCCGAGCAGTACTTC.

The gene calls are TRBV4-1 and TRBJ2-7, with D unresolved. V lost 0 bases and J lost 2, with 17 bases in between. The CDR3 extends over 17 amino acids. Germline values: CDR1 MGHRA, CDR2 YSYEKL. In DNA form, the CDR3 reads TGCGCCAGCAGCCAAGATCCAGGTCGGCAGGCCGCCTACGAGCAGTACTTC. It encodes CASSQDPGRQAAYEQYF.

This chain uses TRBV5-6 with TRBJ2-1, with D maybe TRBD2 (6 bases). The CDR3 loop spans 16 amino acids. V lost 6 bases, J lost 2 bases, and 18 bases lay in between. CDR1 SGHDT and CDR2 YYEEEE come from the germline V gene. The DNA of the CDR3 is TGTGCCAGCAACCACTTCGGGACTGGCGCCTACAATGAGCAGTTCTTC. Translated, it gives CASNHFGTGAYNEQFF. The full variable domain, its missing parts supplied by reference TRBV5-6 and TRBJ2-1, is DAGVTQSPTHLIKTRGQQVTLRCSPKSGHDTVSWYQQALGQGPQFIFQYYEEEERQRGNFPDRFSGHQFPNYSSELNVNALLLGDSALYLCASNHFGTGAYNEQFFGPGTRLTVL.

This clone occurred a few times. This sequence joins TRBV5-8 and TRBJ2-7, with 9 bases matching TRBD2. This CDR3 contains 16 residues. Germline trimming cut 2 bases from V and 3 bases from J; bases unmatched to any gene: 9. The germline V gene encodes CDR1 SGHTS and CDR2 YDEGEE. The CDR3 DNA follows: TGTGCCAGCAGCTTTTATCTTCGACTAGCGGACTACGAGCAGTACTTC. It codes for CASSFYLRLADYEQYF.

This clone appeared once. The chain recombines TRBV7-2 with TRBJ2-1, with 15 bases fitting TRBD2. The V segment lost 4 bases and the J segment 8 bases; nucleotides outside the gene matches: 6. The CDR3 is made up of 16 amino acids. Per germline, CDR1 SGHTA and CDR2 FQGNSA. The CDR3 DNA reads as TGTGCCAGCAGCTGGACTAGCGGGAGGGCCAGAGATGAGCAGTTCTTC. Its protein product is CASSWTSGRARDEQFF.

This clone was counted a single time. V is TRBV11-2 and J is TRBJ1-2, with unresolved D. Trimming pared 6 bases from V and 3 bases from J, leaving 14 bases between. The CDR3 has 14 amino acids. Looked up from germline, CDR1 is SGHAT and CDR2 is FQNNGV. The CDR3 DNA is TGTGCCAGCAGGCCACTGAGGAGGGACTATGGCTACACCTTC. Translation gives CASRPLRRDYGYTF. The variable domain in full, completed from reference TRBV11-2 and TRBJ1-2, reads EAGVAQSPRYKIIEKRQSVAFWCNPISGHATLYWYQQILGQGPKLLIQFQNNGVVDDSQLPKDRFSAERLKGVDSTLKIQPAKLEDSAVYLCASRPLRRDYGYTFGSGTRLTVV.

In nucleotides, the CDR3 is TGCAGCGTTGTCCAAGGGGAAGAGACCCAGTACTTC. Protein product: CSVVQGEETQYF. This chain connects TRBV29-1 to TRBJ2-5; D might be TRBD1 (5 bases). The CDR3 contains 12 residues. Germline CDR1 is SQVTM and CDR2 is ANQGSEA. Trimming removed 4 bases at V and 3 bases at J, with 9 bases between.

The rearrangement joins TRBV10-3 to TRBJ2-7; TRBD2 aligns across 9 bases. This CDR3 region has 17 residues. V gave up 3 bases and J gave up 1 base; unmatched junction bases: 10. Germline V CDR1 and CDR2: ENHRY, SYGVKD. The CDR3 reads CAISDGGGRAKSYEQYF. CDR3 bases: TGTGCCATCAGTGACGGGGGCGGGAGGGCGAAATCCTACGAGCAGTACTTC.

Points on this clone: A junction end diverges from the germline sequence, so it may reflect a read error. The chain employs TRBV29-1 and TRBJ2-6, with D tentatively TRBD1 (5 bases). The length of the CDR3 is 15 residues. Germline V lookup: CDR1 SQVTM, CDR2 ANQGSEA. The CDR3 sequence is CSVDWGNSGANGLTF. Written as DNA, the CDR3 is TGCAGCGTTGATTGGGGCAACTCTGGGGCCAACGGCCTGACTTTC.

The chain has TRBV29-1 and TRBJ1-1; 7 bases align to TRBD1. The germline V gene encodes CDR1 SQVTM and CDR2 ANQGSEA. Trimming took 4 bases from V and 1 from J; bases not matched to a gene: 3. This CDR3 spans 13 amino acids. CDR3 sequence: CSVVDRANTEAFF. The CDR3 nucleotides read TGCAGCGTTGTAGACAGGGCGAACACTGAAGCTTTCTTT.

The CDR3 loop reads CAISSAQGNSPLHF. CDR3 nucleotides: TGTGCCATCAGTTCAGCACAGGGGAATTCACCCCTCCACTTT. The chain joins TRBV10-3 to TRBJ1-6; 7 nucleotides align to TRBD1. J lost 7 bases, V lost 5 bases, and 5 bases had no gene match. The CDR3 contains 14 residues. The germline gives CDR1 ENHRY, CDR2 SYGVKD.

V and J are TRBV13 and TRBJ2-5; a possible D gene is TRBD1 (7 bases). The CDR3 covers 13 residues. Germline V lookup: CDR1 PRHDT, CDR2 FYEKMQ (reference sequence). V shed 6 bases and J shed 6 bases, with 14 bases lying between them. This CDR3 is CASSLQGGQTQYF. As DNA, the CDR3 is TGTGCCAGCAGTTTGCAGGGGGGACAGACCCAGTACTTC.

V gene TRBV14 combines with J gene TRBJ1-1; 10 bases map to TRBD1. The V gene's germline CDR1 is SGHDN and CDR2 FVKESK. The ends lost 3 bases at V and 3 bases at J; junction bases unmatched: 4. CDR3 length equals 15 residues. CDR3 sequence (DNA): TGTGCCAGCAGCCACCGGGACAGGGGCGACACTGAAGCTTTCTTT. This encodes CASSHRDRGDTEAFF.

The rearrangement uses TRBV2 and TRBJ1-5; D gene unclear. V was pared by 7 bases and J by 4 bases, with 14 bases between. Germline CDR1 is SNHLY and CDR2 is FYNNEI. The CDR3 totals 14 residues. The DNA for the CDR3 is TGTGCCAGCATGGGAGAAGCTCTTAATCAGCCCCAGCATTTT. Its protein product is CASMGEALNQPQHF. The whole variable domain, remainder taken from reference TRBV2 and TRBJ1-5, is EPEVTQTPSHQVTQMGQEVILRCVPISNHLYFYWYRQILGQKVEFLVSFYNNEISEKSEIFDDQFSVERPDGSNFTLKIRSTKLEDSAMYFCASMGEALNQPQHFGDGTRLSIL.

The chain is built from TRBV9 and TRBJ2-7, with TRBD1 identical over 7 bases. The germline CDR1 and CDR2 sequences are SGDLS and YYNGEE. Unmatched junction bases numbered 12, after V lost 3 bases and J lost 3 bases. CDR3 size: 16 residues. CDR3 residues: CASSDGTGQIGYEQYF. The CDR3 DNA follows: TGTGCCAGCAGCGATGGCACGGGACAGATAGGCTACGAGCAGTACTTC. Full variable domain (outside the CDR3, taken from reference TRBV9 and TRBJ2-7): DSGVTQTPKHLITATGQRVTLRCSPRSGDLSVYWYQQSLDQGLQFLIQYYNGEERAKGNILERFSAQQFPDLHSELNLSSLELGDSALYFCASSDGTGQIGYEQYFGPGTRLTVT.

Remarks on this clone: One end of the junction is discordant with germline, which a read error may explain. The V call is TRBV7-3, the J call TRBJ1-5; D is undetermined. This CDR3 has 14 residues. Per the germline V gene, CDR1 is SGHTA and CDR2 is FQGTGA. CDR3 amino acids: CASSINSGGQPQHF. The DNA of the CDR3 is TGTGCCAGCAGCATCAACAGCGGCGGCCAGCCCCAACATTTT.

The chain is built from TRBV6-6 and TRBJ2-1; TRBD2 agrees at 12 bases. CDR1 is MNHNY and CDR2 is SVGAGI in the germline V gene (reference sequence). Trimming cost V 4 bases and J 3 bases; bases outside gene matches: 4. The CDR3 runs 16 residues. CDR3 sequence reads: CASSLVTSGGYNEQFF. In nucleotides, the CDR3 is TGTGCCAGCAGTTTGGTGACTAGCGGGGGCTACAATGAGCAGTTCTTC.

The table lists this clone with a few counts. The rearrangement uses TRBV6-6 and TRBJ1-6; the match to TRBD1 covers 7 bases. The V and J ends lost 1 base and 5 bases, in that order; junction bases with no gene match: 2. Germline V gene sequence: CDR1 MNHNY, CDR2 SVGAGI (reference sequence). This CDR3 region has 15 residues. The CDR3 DNA sequence: TGTGCCAGCAGTTACTTTACAGGGGATAATTCACCCCTCCACTTT. The encoded protein is CASSYFTGDNSPLHF.

In its sample, this clone was seen a few times. The CDR3 sequence is CASSPHQWPAGRTDTQYF. The CDR3 nucleotides are TGTGCCAGTAGTCCCCACCAGTGGCCAGCGGGACGGACAGATACGCAGTATTTT. This rearrangement joins TRBV19 to TRBJ2-3; 7 nucleotides match TRBD2. The CDR3 loop spans 18 amino acids. Germline V gives CDR1 LNHDA, CDR2 SQIVND (reference sequence). Germline trimming cut 5 bases from V and 3 bases from J; bases unmatched to any gene: 17.

The gene calls are TRBV29-1 and TRBJ1-4; D is perhaps TRBD1 (5 bases). Trimming shortened V by 7 bases and J by 8 bases, and 17 bases separated the two germline ends. The CDR3 contains 13 residues. CDR1 is SQVTM and CDR2 is ANQGSEA in the germline V gene. The CDR3 protein is CSAQDGGNEKLFF. As DNA, the CDR3 is TGCAGCGCCCAGGACGGGGGGAACGAAAAACTGTTTTTT.